This TCR beta chain was profiled in a study of identical twins. Study conclusions and caveats: Models underestimated out-of-frame TCR alpha sharing in monozygotic twins. Insertions ran lower in abundant cord blood beta clonotypes, though not in memory repertoires. Weaker excess twin sharing was seen among beta out-of-frame sequences.

With regard to this clonotype: Antigen unknown.

With V trimmed by 2 bases and J by 4 bases, 7 bases remained unmatched. CDR1 and CDR2 (germline): MGHDK, SYGVNS. The CDR3 spans 15 residues. A universal primer site was created by template switching, with the cDNA bearing unique molecular identifiers. TCRdb redid the calling of the 5' RACE reads with MiXCR, one entry per CDR3 protein. Of under 250,000 distinct CDR3 sequences listed, around a tenth were seen once; the top ten hold around 5.1%. The sequence was collected from a young woman in good health. V gene TRBV25-1 combines with J gene TRBJ2-5, with 7 bases matching TRBD1. The sample comprised memory (CD45RO+) T cells sorted from blood. The CDR3 coding sequence is TGTGCCAGCAGTGAAAGACAGGGTGTGGGAGAGACCCAGTACTTC. This codes for CASSERQGVGETQYF.